This TCR beta chain was found in a study of T cell changes during pregnancy in multiple sclerosis. Germline values: CDR1 LNHNV, CDR2 YYDKDF (reference sequence). V lost 0 bases and J lost 8, with 10 bases in between. The CDR3 length is 14 residues. Sequencing was performed with immunoSEQ multiplex PCR; in TCRdb, only in-frame clones are kept and a portion is missing. The sample has 80,000 or so clones; about 94% are singletons. The sample was peripheral blood, taken in the second trimester of pregnancy. The chain recombines TRBV15 with TRBJ2-2; no clear D. This receptor was obtained from a female donor in good health, enrolled as a control in a pregnancy study. CDR3 in amino acids: CATSRDRVPGELFF. The CDR3 DNA is TGTGCCACCAGCAGAGATCGCGTACCTGGGGAGCTGTTTTTT.